One sample yielded the 5 T cell receptor beta chains listed below, sequenced in a study of STAT5B mutations in CD4+ large granular lymphocyte leukemia. The repertoire was sequenced with immunoSEQ multiplex PCR; TCRdb's copy has only in-frame clones and lacks some. The table has tens of thousands of clones, about four fifths seen once. Sequencing was carried out using CD4+ T cells from blood buffy coats. The receptors originated from a human donor in good health.

The chain recombines TRBV6-5 with TRBJ1-2; tentative D call: TRBD1 (5 bases). Germline V CDR1 and CDR2: MNHEY, SVGAGI. This CDR3 region has 11 residues. Trimming shortened V by 6 bases and J by 6 bases, and 8 bases separated the two germline ends. The CDR3 loop is CASRWDDGYTF. The DNA of the CDR3 is TGTGCCAGCAGGTGGGACGATGGCTACACCTTC.

This sequence joins TRBV27 and TRBJ2-3, with 9 bases matching TRBD2. The V and J ends lost 6 bases and 0 bases, in that order; junction bases with no gene match: 16. Germline-derived CDR1 and CDR2 are MNHEY and SMNVEV (reference sequence). This CDR3 has 19 amino acids. The CDR3 nucleotides are TGTGCCAGCAGCCTACTTAGGCGGCTAGCGGGGATAAGCACAGATACGCAGTATTTT. Translating it yields CASSLLRRLAGISTDTQYF.

This clone was recorded a few times. The chain employs TRBV7-2 and TRBJ2-7; TRBD1 is a possible D gene (5 bases). Germline CDR1 is SGHTA and CDR2 is FQGNSA. V gave up 4 bases and J gave up 2 bases, with 12 bases separating them. The CDR3 has 14 residues. This chain's CDR3 is CASSYSRVTYEQYF. CDR3 DNA sequence: TGTGCCAGCAGCTATAGCAGGGTCACCTACGAGCAGTACTTC.

V is TRBV25-1 and J is TRBJ2-1; no firm D call. The CDR3 is 12 amino acids. Germline CDR1 and CDR2: MGHDK and SYGVNS. The ends were cut back, 8 bases at V and 5 bases at J, with 10 bases in the middle. This CDR3 is CASSDPNNEQFF. CDR3 sequence (DNA): TGTGCCAGCTCCGACCCAAACAATGAGCAGTTCTTC.

The chain is built from TRBV9 and TRBJ2-2, with 8 positions matching TRBD2. The CDR3 has 14 residues. V lost 0 bases and J lost 6; bases outside the gene matches: 1. Germline assignment: CDR1 SGDLS and CDR2 YYNGEE. The CDR3 loop reads CASSVVGGAGELFF. DNA of the CDR3: TGTGCCAGCAGCGTAGTCGGGGGGGCCGGGGAGCTGTTTTTT.